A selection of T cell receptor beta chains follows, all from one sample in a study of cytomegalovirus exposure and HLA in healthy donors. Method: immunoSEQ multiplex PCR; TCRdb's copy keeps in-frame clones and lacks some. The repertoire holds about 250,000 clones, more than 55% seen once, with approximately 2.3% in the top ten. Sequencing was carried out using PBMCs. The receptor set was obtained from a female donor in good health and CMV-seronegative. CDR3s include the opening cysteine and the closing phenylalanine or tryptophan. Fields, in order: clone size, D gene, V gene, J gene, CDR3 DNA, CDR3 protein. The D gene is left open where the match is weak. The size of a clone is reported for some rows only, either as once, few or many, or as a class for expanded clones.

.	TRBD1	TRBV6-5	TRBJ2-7	TGTGCCAGCAGCTCCACCGGGACAGGTACCTACGAGCAGTACTTC	CASSSTGTGTYEQYF
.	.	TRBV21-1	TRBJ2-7	TGTGCCAGCAGCCGGGACGTCCAGGGGTCCTACGAGCAGTACTTC	CASSRDVQGSYEQYF
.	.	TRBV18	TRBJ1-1	TGTGCCAGCTCACCGGGGAGGACTGAAGCTTTCTTT	CASSPGRTEAFF
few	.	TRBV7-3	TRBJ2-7	TGTGCCAGCAGTATCAGCGCGGGAAACTACGAGCAGTACTTC	CASSISAGNYEQYF
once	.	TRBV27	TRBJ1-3	TGTGCCAGCAGTTTTGGGAGCTCTGGAAACACCATATATTTT	CASSFGSSGNTIYF
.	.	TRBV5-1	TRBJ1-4	TGCGCCAGCAGCTCAGGGGAAGCTAACGAAAAGCTGTTTTTT	CASSSGEANEKLFF
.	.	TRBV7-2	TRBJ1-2	TGTGCCAGCAGCTTAGGCGACAGTTGGGATGGCTACACCTTC	CASSLGDSWDGYTF
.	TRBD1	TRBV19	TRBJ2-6	TGTGCCAGTAGTTGGACAGGGGGGAACCCTGGGGCCAACGTCCTGACTTTC	CASSWTGGNPGANVLTF
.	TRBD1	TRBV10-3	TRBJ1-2	TGTGCCAGTACAGACAGGGCGTGGGGCTACACCTTC	CASTDRAWGYTF
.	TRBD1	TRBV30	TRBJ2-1	TGTGCCTGGAGTCCATGGACAGGGGAAGAGCAGTTCTTC	CAWSPWTGEEQFF
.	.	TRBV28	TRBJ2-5	TGTGCCAGCAGTTCCCAGGTTCAAGAGACCCAGTACTTC	CASSSQVQETQYF
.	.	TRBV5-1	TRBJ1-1	TGCGCCAGCAGCTTGGGGTATGGGAGGAAAGGCACTGAAGCTTTCTTT	CASSLGYGRKGTEAFF
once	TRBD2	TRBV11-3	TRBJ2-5	TGTGCCAGCAGCTACCGAGCGGGGACTCAAGAGACCCAGTACTTC	CASSYRAGTQETQYF
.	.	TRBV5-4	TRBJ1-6	TGTGCCAGCAGCTTGGGGACTGCAAAAAGCTCCTATAATTCACCCCTCCACTTT	CASSLGTAKSSYNSPLHF
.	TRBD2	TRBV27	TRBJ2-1	TGTGCCAGCAGTTTATTGGGGACTAGCGGGAGGATCCACAATGAGCAGTTCTTC	CASSLLGTSGRIHNEQFF
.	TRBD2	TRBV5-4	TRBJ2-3	TGTGCCAGCAGTTCTAGCAGGAGCGGGAGGGCAGATACGCAGTATTTT	CASSSSRSGRADTQYF
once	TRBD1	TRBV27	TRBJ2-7	TGTGCCAGCAGTTTGGGTGGACAGGGATACGAGCAGTACTTC	CASSLGGQGYEQYF
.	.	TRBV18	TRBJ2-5	TGTGCCAGCTCACCACGGGCCCCGTGGGAGACCCAGTACTTC	CASSPRAPWETQYF
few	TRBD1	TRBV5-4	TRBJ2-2	TGTGCCAGCAGCTTGGTCACCCGGGACAGAAGGAACACCGGGGAGCTGTTTTTT	CASSLVTRDRRNTGELFF
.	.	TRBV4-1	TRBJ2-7	TGCGCCAGCAGCCAAGACAGGGGTGCCTACGAGCAGTACTTC	CASSQDRGAYEQYF
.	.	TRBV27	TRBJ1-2	TGTGCCAGCAGTTTGCAGGGTCGAGGCTACACCTTC	CASSLQGRGYTF
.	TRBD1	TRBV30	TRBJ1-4	TGTGCCTGGAGTGGGCCAGGGGGCGCATCTAGGGAAAAACTGTTTTTT	CAWSGPGGASREKLFF
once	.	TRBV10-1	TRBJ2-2	TGCGCCAGCAGTGAGTCTGTGACTAGGACCCCCGGGGAGCTGTTTTTT	CASSESVTRTPGELFF
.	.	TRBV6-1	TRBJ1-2	TGTGCCAGCAGTAAAGACACGAGCGTCCACTTCTATGGCTACACCTTC	CASSKDTSVHFYGYTF
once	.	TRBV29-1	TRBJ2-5	TGCAGCGTTGAAGTGGGAATCGGGAAGGGCCAAGAGACCCAGTACTTC	CSVEVGIGKGQETQYF
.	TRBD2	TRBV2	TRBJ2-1	TGTGCCAGCAGGGAGACTAGCAGCAATGAGCAGTTCTTC	CASRETSSNEQFF
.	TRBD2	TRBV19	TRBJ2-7	TGTGCCAGTAGTGCGCGGGAGGCGCCGCGGGAGGCCTCCTACGAGCAGTACTTC	CASSAREAPREASYEQYF